This entry lists 30 T cell receptor beta chains sequenced from one sample in a study of low-dose radiotherapy and immunotherapy resistance in tumors. cDNA synthesis used a TRAV/TRBV-specific primer set for both chains. TCRs were amplified for 20 to 25 PCR cycles with a constant-region primer and V-primer adapter. MiXCR was run by TCRdb on the reads, yielding one entry per CDR3 protein. The profile shows 12,000 to 15,000 distinct CDR3 sequences, approximately 70% of them singletons. All receptors derive from a human donor with advanced metastatic prostate, ovarian, gallbladder or colorectal cancer (not recorded which). This table probably holds off-target reads from a library built for another chain.

This rearrangement joins TRBV6-2 or TRBV6-3 to TRBJ2-7; D is possibly TRBD1 (6 bases). This CDR3 is 12 amino acids long. Trimming pared 7 bases from V and 4 bases from J, leaving 11 bases between. Germline V CDR1 and CDR2: MNHEY, SVGEGT. Here the CDR3 reads CASTGTTYEQYF. The CDR3 nucleotides read TGTGCCAGCACCGGGACAACTTACGAGCAGTACTTC.

The gene calls are TRBV5-5 and TRBJ1-5, with a tentative D call TRBD1 (5 bases). CDR3 length: 14 amino acids. Germline V lookup: CDR1 SGHKS, CDR2 YYEKEE (reference sequence). Trimming removed 4 bases from V and 7 bases from J, with 15 bases in between. In nucleotides, the CDR3 is TGTGCCAGCAGCCCCACGGGGGGACGGCAGCCCCAGCATTTT. This gives the protein CASSPTGGRQPQHF.

The gene calls are TRBV13 and TRBJ1-2; D may be TRBD1 (5 bases). The CDR3 runs to 15 residues. The germline CDR1 and CDR2 sequences are PRHDT and FYEKMQ (reference sequence). V was trimmed by 4 bases and J by 4 bases, leaving 16 bases between them. The chain's CDR3 is CASSSPPRGGYGYTF. Here the CDR3 DNA reads TGTGCCAGCAGCTCGCCCCCCCGGGGCGGCTATGGCTACACCTTC.

The CDR3 sequence is CASSVLAGGLDTQYF. CDR3 coding DNA: TGTGCCAGCAGCGTGTTAGCGGGGGGGCTGGATACGCAGTATTTT. The chain uses TRBV7-2 and TRBJ2-3, with 11 nucleotides matching TRBD2. The junction had 7 bases not matched to a gene; V was cut back by 5 bases and J by 6 bases. Germline V gene sequence: CDR1 SGHTA, CDR2 FQGNSA. This CDR3 is built from 15 residues.

This sequence joins TRBV5-1 and TRBJ1-2; D gene unclear. V was clipped by 4 bases and J by 2 bases, with 12 bases between them. Germline CDR1 SGHRS, CDR2 YFSETQ. This CDR3 has 14 amino acids. The CDR3 reads CASSQSPGNYGYTF. DNA of the CDR3: TGCGCCAGCAGCCAGAGCCCGGGGAACTATGGCTACACCTTC.

This clonotype is deemed medium-sized (0.01 to 0.1%). The chain uses TRBV11-2 and TRBJ2-3; D uncertain. This CDR3 comprises 13 residues. Germline V gives CDR1 SGHAT, CDR2 FQNNGV. With 3 bases removed from V and 6 bases from J, the gap between germline ends came to 10 bases. This CDR3 reads CASSLGRSDTQYF. In nucleotides, the CDR3 is TGTGCCAGCAGCTTGGGCAGGTCTGATACGCAGTATTTT.

The chain uses TRBV7-2 and TRBJ1-4; the D gene is possibly TRBD1 (6 bases). This CDR3 has 17 amino acids. The germline V gene encodes CDR1 SGHTA and CDR2 FQGNSA. The V end was cut by 4 bases, the J end by 0 bases, with 15 bases between. CDR3 residues: CASSSGGAGPTNEKLFF. In nucleotides, the CDR3 is TGTGCCAGCAGCTCCGGGGGGGCAGGTCCAACTAATGAAAAACTGTTTTTT.

The CDR3 here is CASSDSGFRHF. The DNA for the CDR3 is TGTGCCAGCAGTGATAGCGGTTTCCGGCATTTT. The chain couples TRBV2 to TRBJ1-5; no clear D gene. This CDR3 spans 11 amino acids. Germline-derived CDR1 and CDR2 are SNHLY and FYNNEI. Between the trimmed V and J ends, which lost 3 bases and 15 bases, there was a span of 12 bases.

This chain links TRBV2 with TRBJ2-3, with D hard to call. Germline-derived CDR1 and CDR2 are SNHLY and FYNNEI. V was trimmed by 8 bases and J by 5 bases, leaving 14 bases between them. The CDR3 length is 13 residues. This chain's CDR3 is CASLEVVGDTQYF. As DNA, the CDR3 is TGTGCCAGCCTCGAAGTGGTGGGAGATACGCAGTATTTT.

CDR3 sequence (DNA): TGTGCCAGCAGCTCGTCCCTCGACAGGGCCGACCAGTACTTC. It translates to CASSSSLDRADQYF. The chain links TRBV7-6 to TRBJ2-5, with 7 bases fitting TRBD1. Unmatched junction bases numbered 12, after V lost 4 bases and J lost 10 bases. Germline assignment: CDR1 SGHVS and CDR2 FNYEAQ. This CDR3 contains 14 residues.

The gene calls are TRBV3-1 and TRBJ1-4; D gene ambiguous. The CDR3 runs 13 residues. The germline V and J ends were trimmed by 3 bases and 7 bases, with 9 bases remaining between them. Per the germline V gene, CDR1 is LGHDT and CDR2 is YNNKEL (reference sequence). CDR3 in DNA: TGTGCCAGCAGCCACGGGAGTTTTGAAAAACTGTTTTTT. This sequence encodes CASSHGSFEKLFF.

V is TRBV5-6 and J is TRBJ2-1; D is uncertain. The CDR3 loop spans 15 amino acids. The V and J ends lost 0 bases and 8 bases respectively, with 15 bases between them. Germline V gene data show CDR1 as SGHDT and CDR2 as YYEEEE. The CDR3 DNA is TGTGCCAGCAGCTTGGCCTCTAGTTGGGCAGATGAGCAGTTCTTC. This encodes CASSLASSWADEQFF.

The chain recombines TRBV5-1 with TRBJ2-2; D call uncertain. CDR1 is SGHRS, CDR2 YFSETQ, per germline. V was trimmed by 3 bases and J by 7 bases, leaving 4 bases between them. This CDR3 is built from 11 residues. CDR3 residues: CASSSSGELFF. CDR3 nucleotide sequence: TGCGCCAGCAGCTCAAGCGGGGAGCTGTTTTTT.

V usage is TRBV19 and J usage is TRBJ1-1; 10 positions match TRBD1. CDR1 and CDR2 (germline): LNHDA, SQIVND (reference sequence). The CDR3 is 15 residues long. V lost 4 bases and J lost 1; bases outside the gene matches: 3. CDR3 loop: CASSTTGGRNTEAFF. CDR3 in DNA: TGTGCCAGTAGTACGACAGGGGGCCGGAACACTGAAGCTTTCTTT.

The chain recombines TRBV30 with TRBJ2-5; D remains unclear. The CDR3 spans 14 residues. The germline CDR1 and CDR2 sequences are GTSNPN and SVGIG (reference sequence). Between the trimmed V and J ends, which lost 4 bases and 2 bases, there was a span of 14 bases. CDR3 residues: CAWTERRHQETQYF. CDR3 in DNA: TGTGCCTGGACCGAGCGTAGGCATCAAGAGACCCAGTACTTC.

This chain uses TRBV29-1 with TRBJ2-1; 7 positions agree with TRBD2. The germline gives CDR1 SQVTM, CDR2 ANQGSEA. This CDR3 is 13 amino acids long. The V segment lost 6 bases and the J segment 7 bases; nucleotides outside the gene matches: 9. Here the CDR3 reads CSVDTGTNNEQFF. The CDR3 coding sequence is TGCAGCGTAGATACCGGGACTAATAATGAGCAGTTCTTC.

The chain joins TRBV14 to TRBJ2-7; weak D call: TRBD2 (6 bases). The CDR3 length is 14 residues. Germline V gene lookup returns CDR1 SGHDN and CDR2 FVKESK. The V and J ends lost 1 base and 7 bases respectively, with 14 bases between them. CDR3 nucleotide sequence: TGTGCCAGCAGCCAAGTCGGGCTTGGAGGGGAGCAGTACTTC. Protein sequence: CASSQVGLGGEQYF.

This chain links TRBV5-1 with TRBJ2-2; D is perhaps TRBD1 or TRBD2 (6 bases each). The germline CDR1 and CDR2 sequences are SGHRS and YFSETQ. V was shortened by 4 bases and J by 6 bases, with 19 bases between the two germline ends. This CDR3 has 16 residues. This CDR3 is CASSVNWGAGSGELFF. The CDR3 coding sequence is TGCGCCAGCAGCGTGAACTGGGGGGCCGGATCCGGGGAGCTGTTTTTT.

This clonotype turned up a few times. The CDR3 DNA reads TGTGCCAGCAGCTTCCAAGAGACCCAGTACTTC. Protein: CASSFQETQYF. The chain couples TRBV11-1 to TRBJ2-5; the D is unclear. V was cut by 3 bases and J by 1 base, with 0 bases left in between. The germline gives CDR1 SGHAT, CDR2 FQDESV (reference sequence). This CDR3 comprises 11 residues.

This clonotype was detected once. The J gene is TRBJ2-1, the V gene TRBV4-3; 12 bases line up with TRBD2. V trimming: 0 bases; J trimming: 2 bases; junction bases outside the gene matches: 2. The CDR3 length is 17 residues. CDR1 and CDR2 from the germline V gene are LGHNA and YSLEER. Here the CDR3 DNA reads TGCGCCAGCAGCCAAGAAAGACTAGCGGGGGCCTACAATGAGCAGTTCTTC. It translates to CASSQERLAGAYNEQFF.

This clonotype was observed a few times. The chain's CDR3 is CASTLLEGGEQPQHF. The CDR3 DNA sequence: TGTGCCAGCACCCTATTGGAGGGGGGCGAACAGCCCCAGCATTTT. This chain links TRBV2 with TRBJ1-5; possibly TRBD1 for D (6 bases). The length of the CDR3 is 15 residues. CDR1 is SNHLY and CDR2 is FYNNEI in the germline V gene. The V end was cut by 7 bases, the J end by 7 bases, with 20 bases between. The variable domain in full, completed from reference TRBV2 and TRBJ1-5, reads EPEVTQTPSHQVTQMGQEVILRCVPISNHLYFYWYRQILGQKVEFLVSFYNNEISEKSEIFDDQFSVERPDGSNFTLKIRSTKLEDSAMYFCASTLLEGGEQPQHFGDGTRLSIL.

The V call is TRBV20-1, the J call TRBJ1-6; D is perhaps TRBD1 (5 bases). Trimming took 5 bases from V and 1 from J, leaving 9 bases between them. From germline, CDR1 is DFQATT and CDR2 SNEGSKA (reference sequence). This CDR3 comprises 14 residues. The CDR3 sequence is CSASRGSYNSPLHF. The CDR3 bases are TGCAGTGCTTCCCGGGGGTCCTATAATTCACCCCTCCACTTT.

The CDR3 DNA reads TGTGCCAGCAGTTTCAGTAGCAATCAGCCCCAGCATTTT. Its protein product is CASSFSSNQPQHF. V is TRBV12-3 or TRBV12-4 and J is TRBJ1-5; D ambiguous. The V and J ends lost 3 bases and 0 bases respectively, with 3 bases between them. The CDR3 spans 13 residues.

The genes are TRBV9 and TRBJ1-1; D gene ambiguous. V was shortened by 0 bases and J by 4 bases, with 7 bases between the two germline ends. The CDR3 has 13 amino acids. Germline-derived CDR1 and CDR2 are SGDLS and YYNGEE. This CDR3 reads CASSVAGSTEAFF. Here the CDR3 DNA reads TGTGCCAGCAGCGTAGCCGGGTCCACTGAAGCTTTCTTT. Combining the CDR3 with reference TRBV9 and TRBJ1-1 gives the whole variable domain DSGVTQTPKHLITATGQRVTLRCSPRSGDLSVYWYQQSLDQGLQFLIQYYNGEERAKGNILERFSAQQFPDLHSELNLSSLELGDSALYFCASSVAGSTEAFFGQGTRLTVV.

This clonotype was observed a few times. This sequence joins TRBV12-3 or TRBV12-4 and TRBJ2-5; D unclear. The length of the CDR3 is 13 residues. Trimming pared 2 bases from V and 1 base from J, leaving 5 bases between. The CDR3 loop reads CASSLSPQETQYF. CDR3 nucleotides: TGTGCCAGCAGTTTATCCCCCCAAGAGACCCAGTACTTC.

The rearrangement links TRBV20-1 to TRBJ2-2; D call uncertain. The V gene's germline CDR1 is DFQATT and CDR2 SNEGSKA (reference sequence). Trimming pared 2 bases from V and 0 bases from J, leaving 10 bases between. This CDR3 contains 15 residues. As DNA, the CDR3 is TGCAGTGCTAGAATTGGGGTCTCGAACACCGGGGAGCTGTTTTTT. Translation gives CSARIGVSNTGELFF.

This clonotype was observed a single time. The V and J genes are TRBV2 and TRBJ1-1; a possible D gene is TRBD1 (6 bases). Trimming left V 6 bases short and J 10 bases short, with 12 bases between. The CDR3 is 11 amino acids. CDR1 and CDR2 from the germline V gene are SNHLY and FYNNEI. The CDR3 sequence is CASRRQGLAFF. The CDR3 region has the DNA TGTGCCAGCAGAAGGCAGGGGTTAGCTTTCTTT.

Here the CDR3 DNA reads TGTGCCAGCTCACCGGGCATTTCAACGGGAAAGTACGAGCAGTACTTC. Translation gives CASSPGISTGKYEQYF. V gene TRBV18 combines with J gene TRBJ2-7; D may be TRBD2 (5 bases). Per the germline V gene, CDR1 is KGHSH and CDR2 is LQKENI. The CDR3 contains 16 residues. V dropped 3 bases and J dropped 4 bases, with 19 bases sitting between them.

This clonotype has only a few counts. V is TRBV11-2 and J is TRBJ2-3, with D uncertain. Germline CDR1 SGHAT, CDR2 FQNNGV. This CDR3 contains 15 residues. Trimming pared 4 bases from V and 3 bases from J, leaving 14 bases between. DNA of the CDR3: TGTGCCAGCAGCTCCATGCTTGGTGGTACAGATACGCAGTATTTT. Translation gives CASSSMLGGTDTQYF.

The chain uses TRBV30 and TRBJ2-4; D gene ambiguous. Germline-derived CDR1 and CDR2 are GTSNPN and SVGIG (reference sequence). The ends were cut back, 1 base at V and 0 bases at J, with 10 bases in the middle. CDR3 length equals 15 residues. The CDR3 region has the DNA TGTGCCTGGAGTGCACACAGACTAGCCAAAAACATTCAGTACTTC. Translated: CAWSAHRLAKNIQYF.